The clone carrying this T cell receptor (beta chain) turned up a few times. Its antigen remains unidentified. The CDR3 has 13 residues. The V gene lost 1 base and the J gene lost 13 bases, with 16 bases spanning the gap. Germline V lookup: CDR1 SGHTA, CDR2 FQGTGA. Four PCR rounds used nested alpha and beta constant region primers plus the SP2 primer. MiXCR, applied by TCRdb to the 5' RACE reads, yields one record per CDR3 protein. Here the sample spans 50,000 to 60,000 distinct CDR3 sequences, approximately 8% being singletons. This record belongs to a study of naive and memory T cell subsets. Study conclusions and caveats: TCR transcript changes with activation or differentiation may affect this RNA method.

The library had UMIs added by 3' ligation of an oligonucleotide to TCR cDNA. Adult healthy volunteers gave 2.5 ml peripheral blood for whole-blood RNA. Cells were not sorted; total RNA input targeted about 1 to 1000 ng. The sequence derives from a female donor in good health. The rearrangement uses TRBV7-3 and TRBJ1-2; D remains ambiguous. The CDR3 spells CASSLNRDQGATF. The CDR3 coding sequence is TGTGCCAGCAGCTTAAATAGGGATCAAGGCGCCACCTTC.